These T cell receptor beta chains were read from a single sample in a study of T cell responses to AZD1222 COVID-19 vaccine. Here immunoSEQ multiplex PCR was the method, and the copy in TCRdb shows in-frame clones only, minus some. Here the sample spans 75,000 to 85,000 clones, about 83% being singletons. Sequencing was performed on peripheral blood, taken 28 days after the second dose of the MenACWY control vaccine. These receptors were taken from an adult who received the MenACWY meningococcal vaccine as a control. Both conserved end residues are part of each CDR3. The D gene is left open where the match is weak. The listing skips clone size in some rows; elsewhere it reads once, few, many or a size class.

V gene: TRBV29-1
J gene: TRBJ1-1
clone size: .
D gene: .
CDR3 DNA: TGCAGCGCGTACCGGGACCTGAACACTGAAGCTTTCTTT
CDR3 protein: CSAYRDLNTEAFF

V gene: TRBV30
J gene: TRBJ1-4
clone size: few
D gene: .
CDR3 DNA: TGTGCCTGGAGTGTGCGGGATGAAAAACTGTTTTTT
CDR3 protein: CAWSVRDEKLFF

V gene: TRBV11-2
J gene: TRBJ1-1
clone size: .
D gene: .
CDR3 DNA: TGTGCCAGCAGCTTAAATGAATACACTGAAGCTTTCTTT
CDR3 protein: CASSLNEYTEAFF

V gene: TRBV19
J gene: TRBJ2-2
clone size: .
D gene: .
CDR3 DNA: TGTGCCAGTAGTATGGTGGGGCAGCGGGCCGGGGAGCTGTTTTTT
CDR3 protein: CASSMVGQRAGELFF

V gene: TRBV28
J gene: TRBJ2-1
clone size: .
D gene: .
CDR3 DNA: TGTGCCAGCAGTTTCAGGTCTGAGCAGTTCTTC
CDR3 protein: CASSFRSEQFF

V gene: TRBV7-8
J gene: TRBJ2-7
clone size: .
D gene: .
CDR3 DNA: TGTGCCAGCAGCCTGGACAGTAAATCCCAGCAGTACTTC
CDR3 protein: CASSLDSKSQQYF

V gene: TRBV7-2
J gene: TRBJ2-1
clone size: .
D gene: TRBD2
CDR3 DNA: TGTGCCAGCAGCTTTCTGCGGGAGATGGTGAATGAGCAGTTCTTC
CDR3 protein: CASSFLREMVNEQFF

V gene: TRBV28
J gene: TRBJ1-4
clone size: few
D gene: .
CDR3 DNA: TGTGCCAGCAGTTTTCCTGGGGGGAAACGGGATGAAAAACTGTTTTTT
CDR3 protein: CASSFPGGKRDEKLFF

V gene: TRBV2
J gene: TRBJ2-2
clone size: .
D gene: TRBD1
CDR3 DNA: TGTGCCAGCCGGGACAGGGCGGCCGGGGAGCTGTTTTTT
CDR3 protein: CASRDRAAGELFF

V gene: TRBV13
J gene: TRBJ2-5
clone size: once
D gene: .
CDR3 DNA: TGTGCCAGCAGCCGAGGGGGAGGCGGTGCAGAGACCCAGTACTTC
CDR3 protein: CASSRGGGGAETQYF

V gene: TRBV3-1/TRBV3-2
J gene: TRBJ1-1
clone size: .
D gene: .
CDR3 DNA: TGTGCCAGCGATAACTTAGACCCTGGGCGGACCGTGAATACTGAAGCTTTCTTT
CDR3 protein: CASDNLDPGRTVNTEAFF

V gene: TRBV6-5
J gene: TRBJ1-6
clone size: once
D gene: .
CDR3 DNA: TGTGCCAGCTCGCGGGGAGACAATTCACCCCTCCACTTT
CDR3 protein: CASSRGDNSPLHF

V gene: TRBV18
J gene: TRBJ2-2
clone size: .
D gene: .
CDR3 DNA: TGTGCCAGCTCACTTTCAGGGAGCACGAACACCGGGGAGCTGTTTTTT
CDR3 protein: CASSLSGSTNTGELFF

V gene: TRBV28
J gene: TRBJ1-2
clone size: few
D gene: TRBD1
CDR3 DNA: TGTGCCAGCAGTCCGCGGACAGGGGGCTTCTATGGCTACACCTTC
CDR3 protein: CASSPRTGGFYGYTF

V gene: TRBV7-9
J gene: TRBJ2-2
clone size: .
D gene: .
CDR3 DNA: TGTGCCAGCCCACACCCCGGGACCATCACCGGGGAGCTGTTTTTT
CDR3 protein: CASPHPGTITGELFF

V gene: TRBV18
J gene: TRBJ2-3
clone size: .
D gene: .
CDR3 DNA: TGTGCCAGCTCACCAGCTGGAAGGGGAGGCACAGATACGCAGTATTTT
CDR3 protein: CASSPAGRGGTDTQYF

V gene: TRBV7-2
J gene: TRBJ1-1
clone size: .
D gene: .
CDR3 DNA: TGTGCCAGCAGCTTAAACGCCGGTGAGAACACTGAAGCTTTCTTT
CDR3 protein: CASSLNAGENTEAFF

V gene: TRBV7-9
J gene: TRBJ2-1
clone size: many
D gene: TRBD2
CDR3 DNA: TGTGCCAGCAGTTTCCTAGCGGGGTCCTACAATGAGCAGTTCTTC
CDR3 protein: CASSFLAGSYNEQFF

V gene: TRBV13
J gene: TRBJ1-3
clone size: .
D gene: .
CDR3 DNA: TGTGCCAGCAGCCCGGACGCCCGGGGCACCATATATTTT
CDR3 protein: CASSPDARGTIYF

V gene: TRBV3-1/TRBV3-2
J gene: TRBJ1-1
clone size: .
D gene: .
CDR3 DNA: TGTGCCAGCAGCCCGCTGGACAGATTGAACACTGAAGCTTTCTTT
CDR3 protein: CASSPLDRLNTEAFF

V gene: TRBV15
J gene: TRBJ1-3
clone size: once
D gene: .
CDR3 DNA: TGTGCCACCAGCATGGACGGAAACTCTGGAAACACCATATATTTT
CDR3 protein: CATSMDGNSGNTIYF

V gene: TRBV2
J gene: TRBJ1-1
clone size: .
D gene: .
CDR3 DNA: TGTGCCAGCAGTGAAGCGCGAGGGGGGAACACTGAAGCTTTCTTT
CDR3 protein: CASSEARGGNTEAFF

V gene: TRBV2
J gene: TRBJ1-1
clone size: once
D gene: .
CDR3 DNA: TGTGCCAGCAGGCCGGGACATCGGGGCACTGAAGCTTTCTTT
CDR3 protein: CASRPGHRGTEAFF

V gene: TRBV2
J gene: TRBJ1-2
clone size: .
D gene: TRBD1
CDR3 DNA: TGTGCCAGCAGGAACTCCGGGACAGCGGTTGGTTACACCTTC
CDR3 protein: CASRNSGTAVGYTF

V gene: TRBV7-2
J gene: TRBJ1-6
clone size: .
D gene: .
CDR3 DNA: TGTGCCAGCAGCTTAGGGGGGGGGAGCTCACCCCTCCACTTT
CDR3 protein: CASSLGGGSSPLHF

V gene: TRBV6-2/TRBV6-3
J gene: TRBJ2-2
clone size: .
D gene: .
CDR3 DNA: TGTGCCAGCAGTTACCGGTCCGGGGGTGCCGGGGAGCTGTTTTTT
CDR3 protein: CASSYRSGGAGELFF

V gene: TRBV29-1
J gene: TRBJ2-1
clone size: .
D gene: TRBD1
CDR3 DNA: TGCAGCGGCCAAGACAGGGGGGTCTCCTACAATGAGCAGTTCTTC
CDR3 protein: CSGQDRGVSYNEQFF

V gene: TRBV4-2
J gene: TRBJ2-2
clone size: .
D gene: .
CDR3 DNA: TGTGCCAGCAGCCAAGAGGATATGGAAGGGACGCGCACCGGGGAGCTGTTTTTT
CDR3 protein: CASSQEDMEGTRTGELFF

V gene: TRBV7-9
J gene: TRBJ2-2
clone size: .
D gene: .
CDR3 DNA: TGTGCCAGCAGCTTAGTCCGGGGCACCGATTTTGCCACCGGGGAGCTGTTTTTT
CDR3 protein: CASSLVRGTDFATGELFF